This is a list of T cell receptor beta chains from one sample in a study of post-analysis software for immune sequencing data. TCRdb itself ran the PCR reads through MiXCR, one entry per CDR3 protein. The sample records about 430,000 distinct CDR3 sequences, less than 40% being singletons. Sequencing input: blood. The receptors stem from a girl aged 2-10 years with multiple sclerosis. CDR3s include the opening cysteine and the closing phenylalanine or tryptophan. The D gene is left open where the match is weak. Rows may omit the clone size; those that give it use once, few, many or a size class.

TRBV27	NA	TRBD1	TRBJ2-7	CASSLDRAVSKQYF	TGTGCCAGCAGTTTAGACAGGGCGGTTTCTAAGCAGTACTTC
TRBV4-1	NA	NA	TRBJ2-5	CASSQDWQSALGETQYF	TGCGCCAGCAGCCAAGACTGGCAGAGCGCCCTGGGGGAGACCCAGTACTTC
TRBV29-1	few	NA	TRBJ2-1	CSVERPRGGGLYNEQFF	TGCAGCGTTGAACGCCCGAGGGGCGGGGGCCTCTACAATGAGCAGTTCTTC
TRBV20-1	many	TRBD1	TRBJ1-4	CSVTQSTGVTNEKLFF	TGCAGTGTAACCCAGAGTACAGGGGTAACTAATGAAAAACTGTTTTTT
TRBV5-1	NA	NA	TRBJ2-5	CASKWEETQYF	TGCGCCAGCAAGTGGGAAGAGACCCAGTACTTC
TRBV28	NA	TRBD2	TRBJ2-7	CASRPIWGGDEQYF	TGTGCCAGCAGACCCATTTGGGGGGGAGACGAGCAGTACTTC
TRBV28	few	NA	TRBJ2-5	CASSPSRASRGGETQYF	TGTGCCAGCAGTCCCTCTCGCGCCAGCAGGGGCGGAGAGACCCAGTACTTC
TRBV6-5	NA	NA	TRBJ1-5	CASRKGSGYQPQHF	TGTGCCAGCAGGAAGGGGTCGGGATATCAGCCCCAGCATTTT
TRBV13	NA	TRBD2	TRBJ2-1	CASSFLAGGQSYNEQFF	TGTGCCAGCAGCTTTCTAGCGGGGGGGCAATCCTACAATGAGCAGTTCTTC
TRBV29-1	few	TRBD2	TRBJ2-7	CSGTSGSLYEQYF	TGCAGTGGGACTAGCGGGAGTCTTTACGAGCAGTACTTC
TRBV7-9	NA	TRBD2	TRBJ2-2	CATPTSKLAGELFF	TGTGCCACCCCGACTAGCAAGCTCGCCGGGGAGCTGTTTTTT
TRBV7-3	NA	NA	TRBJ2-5	CASSPQGNQETQYF	TGTGCCAGCAGCCCCCAGGGGAACCAAGAGACCCAGTACTTC
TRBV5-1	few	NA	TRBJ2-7	CASSLNRAYEQYF	TGCGCCAGCAGCTTAAACAGGGCCTACGAGCAGTACTTC
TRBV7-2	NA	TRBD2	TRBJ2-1	CASSLATSRPTGDEQFF	TGTGCCAGCAGCTTAGCGACTAGCCGACCGACGGGCGATGAGCAGTTCTTC
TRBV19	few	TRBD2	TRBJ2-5	CASRTSGGAEYF	TGTGCCAGTAGAACTAGCGGGGGGGCTGAGTACTTC